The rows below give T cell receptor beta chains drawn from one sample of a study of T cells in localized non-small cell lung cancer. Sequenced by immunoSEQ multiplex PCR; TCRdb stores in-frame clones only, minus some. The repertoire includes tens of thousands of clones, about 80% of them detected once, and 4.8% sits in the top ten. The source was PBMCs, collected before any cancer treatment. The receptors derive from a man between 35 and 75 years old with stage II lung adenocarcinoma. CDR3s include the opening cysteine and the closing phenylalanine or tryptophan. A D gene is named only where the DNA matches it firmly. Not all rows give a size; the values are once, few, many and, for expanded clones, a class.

cdr3_nt: TGTGCCAGCAGCTTAGGGCGGACGAACACTGAAGCTTTCTTT; cdr3_aa: CASSLGRTNTEAFF; d_call: NA; v_call: TRBV11-2; clone_size: NA; cdr3_length: 14; j_call: TRBJ1-1
cdr3_nt: TGTGCCAGCAGCTTTTGGAGGGATCGCGTAAGCGAGCAGTACTTC; cdr3_aa: CASSFWRDRVSEQYF; d_call: NA; v_call: TRBV11-2; clone_size: NA; cdr3_length: 15; j_call: TRBJ2-7
cdr3_nt: TGTGCCAGCAGCTTAGCGGGGACTAGCGGATACAATGAGCAGTTCTTC; cdr3_aa: CASSLAGTSGYNEQFF; d_call: TRBD2; v_call: TRBV7-2; clone_size: NA; cdr3_length: 16; j_call: TRBJ2-1
cdr3_nt: TGTGCCAGCAGCTTAGTATCAGCGAACGAGCAGTACTTC; cdr3_aa: CASSLVSANEQYF; d_call: NA; v_call: TRBV7-2; clone_size: NA; cdr3_length: 13; j_call: TRBJ2-7
cdr3_nt: TGTGCCAGCAGGGGTTTCAATGAGCAGTTCTTC; cdr3_aa: CASRGFNEQFF; d_call: NA; v_call: TRBV6-5; clone_size: NA; cdr3_length: 11; j_call: TRBJ2-1
cdr3_nt: TGTGCCAGCAGTGAAGTGAGTGGTAGCGGGACGACTCAGTTCTTC; cdr3_aa: CASSEVSGSGTTQFF; d_call: TRBD2; v_call: TRBV6-4; clone_size: NA; cdr3_length: 15; j_call: TRBJ2-1
cdr3_nt: TGTGCCAGCAGTTTATCGTCTGGGGACGGAAACATTCAGTACTTC; cdr3_aa: CASSLSSGDGNIQYF; d_call: NA; v_call: TRBV27; clone_size: NA; cdr3_length: 15; j_call: TRBJ2-4
cdr3_nt: TGTGCCAGCAGCTATACTAGCGGGGGGTATAAAGATACGCAGTATTTT; cdr3_aa: CASSYTSGGYKDTQYF; d_call: TRBD2; v_call: TRBV2; clone_size: NA; cdr3_length: 16; j_call: TRBJ2-3
cdr3_nt: TGTGCCAGCAGAATGGACAGGAACACTGAAGCTTTCTTT; cdr3_aa: CASRMDRNTEAFF; d_call: NA; v_call: TRBV6-5; clone_size: NA; cdr3_length: 13; j_call: TRBJ1-1
cdr3_nt: TGTGCCAGCAGCGGAGGGACTAGCGGGAGCGCGGATACGCAGTATTTT; cdr3_aa: CASSGGTSGSADTQYF; d_call: TRBD2; v_call: TRBV5-8; clone_size: once; cdr3_length: 16; j_call: TRBJ2-3
cdr3_nt: TGTGCCAGCAGTTTCGGAGACGCCCCCCTATATGGCTACACCTTC; cdr3_aa: CASSFGDAPLYGYTF; d_call: NA; v_call: TRBV28; clone_size: NA; cdr3_length: 15; j_call: TRBJ1-2
cdr3_nt: TGTGCCAGCAGCCTGACCGGACTAGCGGGAGCGTACCAAGAGACCCAGTACTTC; cdr3_aa: CASSLTGLAGAYQETQYF; d_call: TRBD2; v_call: TRBV11-2; clone_size: NA; cdr3_length: 18; j_call: TRBJ2-5
cdr3_nt: TGTGCCAGTTCTGCGACAGGGATTGGGGAAAAACTGTTTTTT; cdr3_aa: CASSATGIGEKLFF; d_call: TRBD1; v_call: TRBV27; clone_size: NA; cdr3_length: 14; j_call: TRBJ1-4
cdr3_nt: TGTGCCAGCAGCTTAGATTTCGGCAGGGGTAGCTATGGCTACACCTTC; cdr3_aa: CASSLDFGRGSYGYTF; d_call: NA; v_call: TRBV7-2; clone_size: NA; cdr3_length: 16; j_call: TRBJ1-2
cdr3_nt: TGTGCCAGCAGTGGAGATTCTGTCCAGCCCCAGCATTTT; cdr3_aa: CASSGDSVQPQHF; d_call: NA; v_call: TRBV2; clone_size: NA; cdr3_length: 13; j_call: TRBJ1-5
cdr3_nt: TGTGCCAGCAGTTACGGGACAGGGGGATACAATGAGCAGTTCTTC; cdr3_aa: CASSYGTGGYNEQFF; d_call: TRBD1; v_call: TRBV6-5; clone_size: NA; cdr3_length: 15; j_call: TRBJ2-1
cdr3_nt: TGTGCCAGCAGCCGCGGACAGGCCAGCGAAAAACTGTTTTTT; cdr3_aa: CASSRGQASEKLFF; d_call: TRBD1; v_call: TRBV11-2; clone_size: once; cdr3_length: 14; j_call: TRBJ1-4
cdr3_nt: TGTGCCAGCAGCTTAGGGGCAGGCCGAGATACGCAGTATTTT; cdr3_aa: CASSLGAGRDTQYF; d_call: NA; v_call: TRBV7-2; clone_size: NA; cdr3_length: 14; j_call: TRBJ2-3
cdr3_nt: TGTGCCAGCAGCCAAGGAGGGGGAGGAAAGGGTGAGCAGTTCTTC; cdr3_aa: CASSQGGGGKGEQFF; d_call: NA; v_call: TRBV14; clone_size: NA; cdr3_length: 15; j_call: TRBJ2-1
cdr3_nt: TGTGCCATCAGTGGAACAGGGGTTAGCACTGAAGCTTTCTTT; cdr3_aa: CAISGTGVSTEAFF; d_call: TRBD1; v_call: TRBV10-3; clone_size: NA; cdr3_length: 14; j_call: TRBJ1-1
cdr3_nt: TGTGCCAGCAGCTTGGCCGGGACAGGCGTTCCTTACGAGCAGTACTTC; cdr3_aa: CASSLAGTGVPYEQYF; d_call: TRBD1; v_call: TRBV5-4; clone_size: NA; cdr3_length: 16; j_call: TRBJ2-7
cdr3_nt: TGCGCCAGCAGCGAATCCGGGCCAAGTTATGAGGACGAGCAGTACTTC; cdr3_aa: CASSESGPSYEDEQYF; d_call: NA; v_call: TRBV5-1; clone_size: few; cdr3_length: 16; j_call: TRBJ2-7
cdr3_nt: TGTGCCAGCAGCCTTACTAGGCCCAGCTCCTACGAGCAGTACTTC; cdr3_aa: CASSLTRPSSYEQYF; d_call: NA; v_call: TRBV7-9; clone_size: NA; cdr3_length: 15; j_call: TRBJ2-7
cdr3_nt: TGTGCCAGCAGTGATAGGGGACAGGGGCCTGAAGCTTTCTTT; cdr3_aa: CASSDRGQGPEAFF; d_call: TRBD1; v_call: TRBV2; clone_size: NA; cdr3_length: 14; j_call: TRBJ1-1
cdr3_nt: TGTGCCAGCAGTTACCTGACAGGGGAAGGCTACACCTTC; cdr3_aa: CASSYLTGEGYTF; d_call: TRBD1; v_call: TRBV6-5; clone_size: NA; cdr3_length: 13; j_call: TRBJ1-2
cdr3_nt: TGCAGCGTTGGGCCAGGGAGTGGGACGCAGTATTTT; cdr3_aa: CSVGPGSGTQYF; d_call: NA; v_call: TRBV29-1; clone_size: few; cdr3_length: 12; j_call: TRBJ2-3
cdr3_nt: TGTGCCAGCAGCTTGAGAAACATGAACACTGAAGCTTTCTTT; cdr3_aa: CASSLRNMNTEAFF; d_call: NA; v_call: TRBV11-2; clone_size: once; cdr3_length: 14; j_call: TRBJ1-1